This TCR beta chain appears in the sequencing data of a study of blood T cell repertoires in COVID-19. Turning to the study itself: T cells, B-cell-depleted T cells, or PBMCs provided the cDNA or gDNA that served as material.

Libraries were prepared by immunoSEQ multiplex PCR; TCRdb keeps only in-frame clonotypes and omits some of them. The sample holds about 230,000 clones, approximately 90% seen once. Between the trimmed V and J ends, which lost 3 bases and 7 bases, there was a span of 7 bases. This CDR3 has 11 residues. The germline gives CDR1 DFQATT, CDR2 SNEGSKA (reference sequence). The chain employs TRBV20-1 and TRBJ2-1, with D tentatively TRBD2 (5 bases). Sequencing was performed on peripheral blood. This clonotype was obtained from a man aged 45-65 years with COVID-19, enrolled during active disease. Here the CDR3 DNA reads TGCAGTGCTAGGTCGGGGAATGAGCAGTTCTTC. This encodes CSARSGNEQFF.